These T cell receptor beta chains were read from a single sample in a study of T cell responses to AZD1222 COVID-19 vaccine. Only in-frame clones appear in the TCRdb table, and some are missing; sequencing was by immunoSEQ multiplex PCR. This sample has 150,000 or so clones; less than 90% occur once, and the top ten carry more than 5.5%. Sequenced material: peripheral blood, taken on day 0 of MenACWY control vaccination. These TCRs come from an adult in good health. Both conserved end residues are part of each CDR3. D genes are given only for firm matches. Size values are once, few and many counts, or a class for expanded clones, and some rows have none.

DNA,CDR3,D,V,J,size
TGTGCCAGCAGCTCGTCCGGGACGAAGGGTGGCTACACCTTC,CASSSSGTKGGYTF,NA,TRBV7-9,TRBJ1-2,NA
TGTGCCAGCCTGGGTCAATCTCCCACAACCTCGGAGACCCAGTACTTC,CASLGQSPTTSETQYF,NA,TRBV3-1/TRBV3-2,TRBJ2-5,NA
TGCGCCAGCAGCGAGGACACGGGTAATTCACCCCTCCACTTT,CASSEDTGNSPLHF,NA,TRBV5-1,TRBJ1-6,NA
TGTGCCAGCAGTGATCTGAACACTGAAGCTTTCTTT,CASSDLNTEAFF,NA,TRBV6-1,TRBJ1-1,few
TGCGCCAGCAGCTTGAAGGTCCTGAACACTGAAGCTTTCTTT,CASSLKVLNTEAFF,NA,TRBV5-1,TRBJ1-1,NA
TGTGCCAGCAGCCCCAATCGGGGAGTAGTTGATACGCAGTATTTT,CASSPNRGVVDTQYF,NA,TRBV11-2,TRBJ2-3,NA
TGTGCCAGCAGTGCGCCAACACCACCCTACGAGCAGTACTTC,CASSAPTPPYEQYF,NA,TRBV2,TRBJ2-7,NA
TGTGCCAGCTCCCTACTAGCGGGAGAATACGGTACCTACGAGCAGTACTTC,CASSLLAGEYGTYEQYF,TRBD2,TRBV18,TRBJ2-7,NA
TGCGCCAGCAGTGAGTCGGGACAGTCCAATGAGCAGTTCTTC,CASSESGQSNEQFF,TRBD1,TRBV10-1,TRBJ2-1,once
TGTGCCAGCAGTCCCTGGACGGGGGGTCCCTACGAGCAGTACTTC,CASSPWTGGPYEQYF,TRBD2,TRBV28,TRBJ2-7,once
TGTGCCAGCAGAGGGTCCGGAAACACCATATATTTT,CASRGSGNTIYF,NA,TRBV3-1/TRBV3-2,TRBJ1-3,NA
TGCAGCTACACCCCGGGGCCTGTGAACACTGAAGCTTTCTTT,CSYTPGPVNTEAFF,NA,TRBV29-1,TRBJ1-1,NA
TGTGCCAGCAGTTTACAGGGGGTTCACAATGAGCAGTTCTTC,CASSLQGVHNEQFF,TRBD1,TRBV7-8,TRBJ2-1,NA
TGTGCCAGCGGCTACCGGGGGCTTGGCTACGAGCAGTACTTC,CASGYRGLGYEQYF,NA,TRBV11-3,TRBJ2-7,NA
TGTGCCAGCAGTTATGTGGCGGTTCGAATGAACACTGAAGCTTTCTTT,CASSYVAVRMNTEAFF,NA,TRBV6-6,TRBJ1-1,NA
TGTGCCAGCAGGGGGGACAGGGGTCTGAACACTGAAGCTTTCTTT,CASRGDRGLNTEAFF,TRBD1,TRBV27,TRBJ1-1,few
TGTGCCAGCAGCCAAGAGTTGAACACTGAAGCTTTCTTT,CASSQELNTEAFF,NA,TRBV14,TRBJ1-1,NA
TGTGCCAGCAGCCCTTCCGGGAGCAACGAGCAGTACTTC,CASSPSGSNEQYF,NA,TRBV12-3/TRBV12-4,TRBJ2-7,NA
TGTGCCAGTAGTCCCCGTTCAGGGTCGGCGGGGTATCAGCCCCAGCATTTT,CASSPRSGSAGYQPQHF,NA,TRBV19,TRBJ1-5,once
TGTGCCAGCAGCTCCGACAGGGGTTTGGGAGCTTTCTTT,CASSSDRGLGAFF,TRBD1,TRBV7-9,TRBJ1-1,NA
TGTGCCAGCAGCCCAATCGACAGAGCGAACACCGGGGAGCTGTTTTTT,CASSPIDRANTGELFF,NA,TRBV5-6,TRBJ2-2,NA
TGTGCCAGCAGCCCAAACAGGGTGAGTGGGTCCTACAATGAGCAGTTCTTC,CASSPNRVSGSYNEQFF,NA,TRBV5-5,TRBJ2-1,NA
TGTGCCAGCAGCCTTCAGCTGAACACTGAAGCTTTCTTT,CASSLQLNTEAFF,NA,TRBV6-4,TRBJ1-1,once
TGTGCCAGCAGAGAGGATGGACTCGGGTACTACGAGCAGTACTTC,CASREDGLGYYEQYF,NA,TRBV6-5,TRBJ2-7,NA
TGCGCCAGCACCCTGACAGGGGAAGAGACCCAGTACTTC,CASTLTGEETQYF,TRBD1,TRBV5-1,TRBJ2-5,NA
TGCGCCAGCAGCCCCGGGCCCCGAGAGCTGTTTTTT,CASSPGPRELFF,NA,TRBV4-1,TRBJ2-2,NA
TGCGCCAGCAGCCCGGGGGGTAATTCACCCCTCCACTTT,CASSPGGNSPLHF,NA,TRBV4-1,TRBJ1-6,NA
TGTGCCAGCAGCTTAGGTCCATTAGCGGGGAACCGGGAGCAGTACTTC,CASSLGPLAGNREQYF,TRBD2,TRBV7-2,TRBJ2-7,NA
TGCGCCAGCAGCTCGTCAGGGTCCGGGATTGAAAAACTGTTTTTT,CASSSSGSGIEKLFF,NA,TRBV5-1,TRBJ1-4,NA
TGTGCCAGCAGCCTCAATACCAATCAGCCCCAGCATTTT,CASSLNTNQPQHF,NA,TRBV3-1/TRBV3-2,TRBJ1-5,NA
TGTGCCAGCAGCCGTAGCGGGAGGGCCGGAGGTGAGCAGTTCTTC,CASSRSGRAGGEQFF,TRBD2,TRBV7-2,TRBJ2-1,NA
TGTGCCAGCAGCTTAGACCCTAGAACTGGTGAGCAGTTCTTC,CASSLDPRTGEQFF,NA,TRBV7-8,TRBJ2-1,once
TGTGCCAGCAGAACCGGACAGGGGGTATTTGAAAAACTGTTTTTT,CASRTGQGVFEKLFF,TRBD1,TRBV2,TRBJ1-4,NA
TGTGCCATCGCTGGGTCCCTGAGGGCGTCAGGAAACACCATATATTTT,CAIAGSLRASGNTIYF,NA,TRBV10-3,TRBJ1-3,NA
TGTGCCAGCAGCCGCGGAAGGAGCAATCAGCCCCAGCATTTT,CASSRGRSNQPQHF,NA,TRBV5-8,TRBJ1-5,NA
TGCGCCAGCAGCTCACAGGGGGTAGATGAAAAACTGTTTTTT,CASSSQGVDEKLFF,TRBD1,TRBV5-1,TRBJ1-4,NA
TGCGCCAGCAGCCAAGTAGCCGGCCTCGGGGAGCTGTTTTTT,CASSQVAGLGELFF,NA,TRBV4-3,TRBJ2-2,NA
TGTGCCAGCAAGAAGTACAGTCTCTTCTACAATGAGCAGTTCTTC,CASKKYSLFYNEQFF,NA,TRBV28,TRBJ2-1,NA
TGTGCCAGCAGCCTCCCCTGGGGAAACACCGGGGAGCTGTTTTTT,CASSLPWGNTGELFF,NA,TRBV3-1/TRBV3-2,TRBJ2-2,NA
TGTGCCAGCAGTTACGGGTCCCCCTACGAGCAGTACTTC,CASSYGSPYEQYF,NA,TRBV6-5,TRBJ2-7,once
TGCGCCAGCAGCTTACAGGGTTCTAATTCACCCCTCCACTTT,CASSLQGSNSPLHF,NA,TRBV5-1,TRBJ1-6,few
TGTGCCAGCAGCTCAGGGGGGACTGAAGCTTTCTTT,CASSSGGTEAFF,TRBD1,TRBV5-6,TRBJ1-1,NA
TGCGCCAGCAGCCAAGAAGGGGGACAGGGCAAAGCTTTCTTT,CASSQEGGQGKAFF,TRBD1,TRBV4-1,TRBJ1-1,NA
TGTGCCAGCAGCCAAGATACGGGAACAGCATTGAACACTGAAGCTTTCTTT,CASSQDTGTALNTEAFF,NA,TRBV4-2,TRBJ1-1,few
TGTGCCAGCACCCCGAGGGGGCGCACCCAAGAGACCCAGTACTTC,CASTPRGRTQETQYF,TRBD1,TRBV28,TRBJ2-5,NA
TGCGCCAGCAGCTTGGTAGCCGGGACACGGCGCTACGAGCAGTACTTC,CASSLVAGTRRYEQYF,NA,TRBV5-1,TRBJ2-7,few
TGCAGCGTTGAAGATCTTGACCGATACAATGAGCAGTTCTTC,CSVEDLDRYNEQFF,NA,TRBV29-1,TRBJ2-1,NA
TGTGCCAGCAGCTTAGTGGGGGGGTCTGGAAACACCATATATTTT,CASSLVGGSGNTIYF,NA,TRBV7-8,TRBJ1-3,NA